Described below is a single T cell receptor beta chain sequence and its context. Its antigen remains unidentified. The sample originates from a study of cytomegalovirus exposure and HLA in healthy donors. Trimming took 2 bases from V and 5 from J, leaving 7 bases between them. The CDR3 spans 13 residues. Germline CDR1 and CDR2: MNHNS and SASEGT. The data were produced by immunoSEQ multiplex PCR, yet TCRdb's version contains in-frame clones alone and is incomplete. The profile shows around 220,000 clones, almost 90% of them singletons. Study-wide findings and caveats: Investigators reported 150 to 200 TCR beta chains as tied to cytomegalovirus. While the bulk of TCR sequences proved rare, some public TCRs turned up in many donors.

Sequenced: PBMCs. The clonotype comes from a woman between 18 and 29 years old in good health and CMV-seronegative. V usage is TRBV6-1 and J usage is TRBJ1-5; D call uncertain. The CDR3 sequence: CASSESSHQPQHF. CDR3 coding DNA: TGTGCCAGCAGTGAATCGTCCCATCAGCCCCAGCATTTT.